These 27 T cell receptor beta chains share one sample of origin, sequenced in a study of shared clonotypes between healthy human individuals. Libraries were prepared by immunoSEQ multiplex PCR; TCRdb keeps only in-frame clonotypes and omits some of them. The repertoire consists of roughly 1,000,000 clones, with around 82% occurring once and the leading ten covering around 0.6%. Material for sequencing was memory CD4+ T cells from PBMCs. Subset noted: CD45RA-negative fraction. These receptors were obtained from a man aged 18 to 29 in good health. Some clones in this sample may be carry-over from other donors' samples.

The genes are TRBV28 and TRBJ2-6, with D uncertain. V was pared by 6 bases and J by 2 bases, with 20 bases between. The CDR3 extends over 18 amino acids. Germline V gene lookup returns CDR1 MDHEN and CDR2 SYDVKM. CDR3 region: CASRASGPYRTGANVLTF. CDR3 bases: TGTGCCAGCAGGGCTTCCGGGCCCTACCGGACTGGGGCCAACGTCCTGACTTTC.

This rearrangement joins TRBV7-2 to TRBJ2-3; D perhaps matches TRBD2 (5 bases). V was pared by 5 bases and J by 10 bases, with 25 bases between. CDR3 size: 16 residues. Germline CDR1 reads SGHTA; CDR2 reads FQGNSA. CDR3 in amino acids: CASSRPPRGDLYAQYF. Here the CDR3 DNA reads TGTGCCAGCAGCCGCCCTCCTCGGGGAGACCTATACGCGCAGTATTTT. Complete variable domain (other parts from reference TRBV7-2 and TRBJ2-3): GAGVSQSPSNKVTEKGKDVELRCDPISGHTALYWYRQSLGQGLEFLIYFQGNSAPDKSGLPSDRFSAERTGGSVSTLTIQRTQQEDSAVYLCASSRPPRGDLYAQYFGPGTRLTVL.

This chain joins TRBV5-1 and TRBJ2-7; no clear D. In germline, CDR1 is SGHRS, CDR2 YFSETQ. The CDR3 covers 15 residues. V shed 1 base and J shed 3 bases, with 14 bases lying between them. DNA of the CDR3: TGCGCCAGCAGCTTGTCGCAACCCCCAATCTACGAGCAGTACTTC. Translation: CASSLSQPPIYEQYF.

This chain links TRBV1 with TRBJ2-4; TRBD1, as called in the table, went unchecked against the DNA. TRBV1 is assigned pseudogene status. The CDR3 has 15 amino acids. The CDR3 DNA sequence: TGCACCAGCAGCCAATCAAAGGACAGCCAAAACATTCAGTACTTC. It translates to CTSSQSKDSQNIQYF.

About this clone itself: This same CDR3 is encoded by further DNA sequences in the sample. This chain joins TRBV28 and TRBJ2-1; perhaps TRBD2 as D (6 bases). V was pared by 3 bases and J by 7 bases, with 10 bases between. The CDR3 covers 13 residues. Germline CDR1 is MDHEN and CDR2 is SYDVKM. The CDR3 nucleotides are TGTGCCAGCAGTTTGGGGGGAATTAATGAGCAGTTCTTC. This codes for CASSLGGINEQFF. Together with reference TRBV28 and TRBJ2-1, the CDR3 gives the full variable domain: DVKVTQSSRYLVKRTGEKVFLECVQDMDHENMFWYRQDPGLGLRLIYFSYDVKMKEKGDIPEGYSVSREKKERFSLILESASTNQTSMYLCASSLGGINEQFFGPGTRLTVL.

This clone came up many times. Other DNA sequences from this sample encode an identical CDR3 as well. This chain links TRBV29-1 with TRBJ1-2; 7 nucleotides align to TRBD1. CDR3 length: 13 amino acids. CDR1 and CDR2 (germline): SQVTM, ANQGSEA. V shed 7 bases and J 5 bases; nucleotides not matched to a gene: 10. CDR3 in DNA: TGCAGCGCCCTCGGAACAGGGGCATATGGCTACACCTTC. It codes for CSALGTGAYGYTF.

The CDR3 sequence: CASSPPRDRASTDTQYF. The CDR3 nucleotides are TGTGCCAGCAGCCCCCCCAGGGACAGGGCTAGCACAGATACGCAGTATTTT. The chain links TRBV7-8 to TRBJ2-3; 9 bases are a match to TRBD1. The CDR3 has 17 residues. The germline CDR1 and CDR2 sequences are SGHVS and FQNEAQ. With V trimmed by 5 bases and J by 0 bases, 9 bases remained unmatched.

Only one count was recorded for this clone. The chain links TRBV28 to TRBJ1-4; 8 positions match TRBD1. Trimming removed 6 bases from V and 4 bases from J; junction bases left unmatched: 7. Germline lookup yields CDR1 MDHEN and CDR2 SYDVKM. CDR3 size: 15 residues. This chain's CDR3 is CASRPQGAGNEKLFF. The DNA for the CDR3 is TGTGCCAGCAGGCCCCAGGGGGCAGGTAATGAAAAACTGTTTTTT.

This clone was picked up a small number of times. At one end, the junction sequence differs from germline, possibly due to a read error. This specimen includes other DNA sequences encoding the same CDR3. This chain uses TRBV10-3 with TRBJ2-1; D is perhaps TRBD1 (6 bases). The CDR3 consists of 13 residues. Germline V gene lookup returns CDR1 ENHRY and CDR2 SYGVKD. CDR3 nucleotides: TGCGCCATACAACCAACAGGGCACAATGAGCAGTTCTTC. Its translation is CAIQPTGHNEQFF.

The CDR3 bases are TGTGCCAGCAGTCCCCCCGGACAGGTGGGGGCCAACGTCCTGACTTTC. It specifies CASSPPGQVGANVLTF. The rearrangement joins TRBV28 to TRBJ2-6; 7 bases line up with TRBD1. V lost 5 bases, J lost 4 bases, and 8 bases stayed unmatched. Germline V gives CDR1 MDHEN, CDR2 SYDVKM. This CDR3 has 16 residues. Together with reference TRBV28 and TRBJ2-6, the CDR3 gives the full variable domain: DVKVTQSSRYLVKRTGEKVFLECVQDMDHENMFWYRQDPGLGLRLIYFSYDVKMKEKGDIPEGYSVSREKKERFSLILESASTNQTSMYLCASSPPGQVGANVLTFGAGSRLTVL.

The sample holds a few counts of this clone. The chain employs TRBV28 and TRBJ1-2; possibly TRBD1 for D (5 bases). V dropped 9 bases and J dropped 4 bases, with 12 bases sitting between them. This CDR3 comprises 12 residues. The V gene's germline CDR1 is MDHEN and CDR2 SYDVKM. This CDR3 reads CASTIRGYGYTF. Written as DNA, the CDR3 is TGTGCCAGTACCATAAGGGGCTATGGCTACACCTTC.

The gene calls are TRBV11-3 and TRBJ1-3; possible D gene TRBD1, 5 bases. CDR1 is SGHNT and CDR2 is YENEEA in the germline V gene. The CDR3 covers 15 residues. V was shortened by 4 bases and J by 0 bases, with 10 bases between the two germline ends. The CDR3 region is CASSSTGLSGNTIYF. CDR3 nucleotide sequence: TGTGCCAGCAGCTCCACAGGTCTCTCTGGAAACACCATATATTTT.

This sequence joins TRBV18 and TRBJ2-1; no firm D call. Germline V gene data show CDR1 as KGHSH and CDR2 as LQKENI. This CDR3 has 13 residues. Trimming shortened V by 3 bases and J by 13 bases, and 16 bases separated the two germline ends. DNA of the CDR3: TGTGCCAGCTCACCCCCTGGGGATTTCGGACAGTTCTTC. As protein: CASSPPGDFGQFF.

The V gene is TRBV19, the J gene TRBJ1-1; TRBD1 is a possible D gene (5 bases). V was pared by 3 bases and J by 5 bases, with 13 bases between. Germline V CDR1 and CDR2: LNHDA, SQIVND (reference sequence). This CDR3 has 14 amino acids. The CDR3 coding sequence is TGTGCCAGTAGTATTCTAAGGGGCAGGACTGAAGCTTTCTTT. It codes for CASSILRGRTEAFF.

The CDR3 loop reads CASGKGQREAQETQYF. The CDR3 DNA follows: TGTGCCAGCGGAAAGGGTCAGCGGGAAGCCCAAGAGACCCAGTACTTC. The chain couples TRBV27 to TRBJ2-5; 7 bases agree with TRBD2. The J segment lost 1 base and the V segment lost 8 bases, leaving 13 bases of the junction unmatched. The CDR3 consists of 16 residues. The germline V gene encodes CDR1 MNHEY and CDR2 SMNVEV (reference sequence).

This clone was detected many times. This rearrangement joins TRBV29-1 to TRBJ2-1, with a weak D call TRBD1 (5 bases). This CDR3 has 14 amino acids. V lost 4 bases and J 8 bases, leaving 18 bases between the germline ends. Germline V gene data show CDR1 as SQVTM and CDR2 as ANQGSEA. The CDR3 bases are TGCAGCGTTGCCCTTGCCAGGGTCTTCGATGAGCAGTTCTTC. This sequence encodes CSVALARVFDEQFF.

This clone was recorded at least ten times. The rearrangement uses TRBV27 and TRBJ1-6; tentatively, D is TRBD1 (5 bases). Between the trimmed V and J ends, which lost 7 bases and 9 bases, there was a span of 19 bases. Germline CDR1 and CDR2: MNHEY and SMNVEV (reference sequence). The CDR3 is 15 residues long. The CDR3 here is CASTQDPRGSSPLHF. The CDR3 DNA sequence: TGTGCCAGCACACAGGACCCGAGAGGAAGTTCACCCCTCCACTTT.

The genes are TRBV5-5 and TRBJ1-2; D unclear. Germline CDR1 is SGHKS and CDR2 is YYEKEE (reference sequence). Trimming left V 4 bases short and J 6 bases short, with 10 bases between. The CDR3 spans 12 residues. The CDR3: CASSRVRNGYTF. The CDR3 bases are TGTGCCAGCAGCAGGGTTAGAAATGGCTACACCTTC.

The chain recombines TRBV27 with TRBJ2-7, with D unclear. The CDR3 consists of 15 residues. Germline V gene lookup returns CDR1 MNHEY and CDR2 SMNVEV (reference sequence). Trimming left V 4 bases short and J 6 bases short, with 19 bases between. In nucleotides, the CDR3 is TGTGCCAGCAGTTCACATAAGGGAAGGTTTGGCGAGCAGTACTTC. It specifies CASSSHKGRFGEQYF.

On this clone itself: This may arise from a read error, as a much more abundant clone is one base away. V and J are TRBV5-1 and TRBJ2-5; D perhaps matches TRBD1 (6 bases). The germline V gene encodes CDR1 SGHRS and CDR2 YFSETQ. The CDR3 loop spans 13 amino acids. V gave up 10 bases and J gave up 5 bases, with 18 bases separating them. The CDR3 reads CAGNPIDRETQYF. The CDR3 DNA reads TGCGCCGGCAATCCAATAGACAGGGAGACCCAGTACTTC.

The V gene is TRBV9, the J gene TRBJ2-1; possibly TRBD1 or TRBD2 for D (6 bases each). The V and J ends lost 4 bases and 6 bases respectively, with 17 bases between them. Germline CDR1 and CDR2: SGDLS and YYNGEE. CDR3 length equals 15 residues. The CDR3 protein is CASSLEGGTPNEQFF. In nucleotides, the CDR3 is TGTGCCAGCAGCCTAGAGGGGGGAACCCCCAATGAGCAGTTCTTC. Full variable domain (outside the CDR3, taken from reference TRBV9 and TRBJ2-1): DSGVTQTPKHLITATGQRVTLRCSPRSGDLSVYWYQQSLDQGLQFLIQYYNGEERAKGNILERFSAQQFPDLHSELNLSSLELGDSALYFCASSLEGGTPNEQFFGPGTRLTVL.

About this clone: Other DNA sequences of this sample code for an identical CDR3. The chain uses TRBV7-2 and TRBJ2-1; D remains ambiguous. V shed 1 base and J shed 2 bases, with 3 bases lying between them. The CDR3 has 13 amino acids. Germline V gene sequence: CDR1 SGHTA, CDR2 FQGNSA. The CDR3 DNA sequence: TGTGCCAGCAGCTTAGGGGCCTACAATGAGCAGTTCTTC. It encodes CASSLGAYNEQFF.

Only a few counts were recorded for this clone. The CDR3 sequence is CATSNGRASFGGMNTEAFF. The CDR3 region has the DNA TGTGCCACCAGCAACGGCAGGGCCTCGTTTGGGGGGATGAACACTGAAGCTTTCTTT. The chain uses TRBV15 and TRBJ1-1, with D possibly TRBD1 on 5 matching bases. The V end was cut by 4 bases, the J end by 0 bases, with 24 bases between. Germline V CDR1 and CDR2: LNHNV, YYDKDF (reference sequence). This CDR3 has 19 residues.

This clone was seen a few times. CDR3 sequence reads: CASSLTGQGIGYTF. DNA for the CDR3: TGTGCCAGCAGCTTAACCGGACAGGGGATCGGCTACACCTTC. The chain joins TRBV7-2 to TRBJ1-2; 9 nucleotides align to TRBD1. V was pared by 2 bases and J by 8 bases, with 6 bases of the junction left unmatched. This CDR3 region has 14 residues. Germline V gene lookup returns CDR1 SGHTA and CDR2 FQGNSA. Together with reference TRBV7-2 and TRBJ1-2, the CDR3 gives the full variable domain: GAGVSQSPSNKVTEKGKDVELRCDPISGHTALYWYRQSLGQGLEFLIYFQGNSAPDKSGLPSDRFSAERTGGSVSTLTIQRTQQEDSAVYLCASSLTGQGIGYTFGSGTRLTVV.

This clone appeared many times. The CDR3 here is CASSQDLGGFYEQYF. The CDR3 DNA follows: TGTGCCAGCAGCCAAGATCTCGGCGGGTTCTACGAGCAGTACTTC. The chain uses TRBV14 and TRBJ2-7, with a weak D call TRBD2 (5 bases). Germline V gene lookup returns CDR1 SGHDN and CDR2 FVKESK. Trimming removed 0 bases at V and 3 bases at J, with 12 bases between. This CDR3 has 15 amino acids.

Turning to this clone: This sample includes further DNA sequences coding for the same CDR3. The chain has TRBV6-1 and TRBJ1-1; D unclear. The CDR3 is 12 residues long. Germline V gives CDR1 MNHNS, CDR2 SASEGT. Trimming pared 1 base from V and 7 bases from J, leaving 7 bases between. The CDR3 DNA is TGTGCCAGCAGTGAAGTGTGGGGTGAAGCTTTCTTT. Protein product: CASSEVWGEAFF.

Ten or more counts support this clone. The gene calls are TRBV25-1 and TRBJ1-3; no firm D call. CDR1 is MGHDK and CDR2 is SYGVNS in the germline V gene. V lost 3 bases and J lost 2, with 11 bases in between. The CDR3 runs to 15 residues. CDR3 sequence reads: CASSEQGLPGNTIYF. CDR3 DNA sequence: TGTGCCAGCAGTGAGCAAGGCCTCCCTGGAAACACCATATATTTT. The full variable domain, its missing parts supplied by reference TRBV25-1 and TRBJ1-3, is EADIYQTPRYLVIGTGKKITLECSQTMGHDKMYWYQQDPGMELHLIHYSYGVNSTEKGDLSSESTVSRIRTEHFPLTLESARPSHTSQYLCASSEQGLPGNTIYFGEGSWLTVV.